The present T cell receptor beta chain was sequenced within a study of metastatic and nonmetastatic thyroid tumors. Looking at the study overall: Repertoire data that came from the blood and tumor or nodule tissue of malignant and benign thyroid patients were compared. Findings and caveats of the study: According to reports, the diversity of TCR beta was significantly higher in malignant thyroid tumors than in benign nodules, and this held in both blood and tumor samples.

Trimming removed 1 base at V and 4 bases at J, with 11 bases between. The CDR3 covers 14 residues. Per the germline V gene, CDR1 is SGHRS and CDR2 is YFSETQ. In this sample, this clone is medium-sized (0.01 to 0.1%). Its antigen is still unknown. Per the original methods: Between-group CDR3 differences, defined by clinicopathological status, yielded a distant-metastasis classifier for papillary thyroid cancer. TCRdb reanalyzed the PCR reads via MiXCR. TCRdb's processing, not the authors', yielded these V and J calls. The sample records just over 15,000 clones, approximately 30% being singletons. Thyroid surgery was preceded by no treatment in any patient.

Sequences were obtained from tumor tissue. This TCR was sampled from a male donor with papillary thyroid cancer or a benign thyroid nodule (not recorded which). Some clones in this sample may be carry-over from other donors' samples. The chain recombines TRBV5-1 with TRBJ1-1; D not resolved. The CDR3 here is CASSLSKGSTEAFF. CDR3 bases: TGCGCCAGCAGCTTGTCTAAGGGAAGCACTGAAGCTTTCTTT. The full variable domain, with the rest looked up from reference TRBV5-1 and TRBJ1-1, is KAGVTQTPRYLIKTRGQQVTLSCSPISGHRSVSWYQQTPGQGLQFLFEYFSETQRNKGNFPGRFSGRQFSNSRSEMNVSTLELGDSALYLCASSLSKGSTEAFFGQGTRLTVV.